Listed below are T cell receptor beta chains from one sample, sequenced in a study of tumor and adjacent non-tumor tissue in lung cancer. TCRdb re-analysed the multiplex PCR reads in MiXCR, keeping a single row per CDR3 protein. The sample has 81,000 or so distinct CDR3 sequences, over 80% seen once. Sequencing used lung tumor tissue. The receptors stem from a woman aged 45-60 years with non-small cell lung cancer. Each CDR3 is given with its conserved first and last residue. D genes are given only for firm matches. Clone size is shown for a subset of rows, as once, few, many or a class of expanded clone.

D gene | clone size | J gene | V gene | CDR3 DNA | CDR3 protein
. | once | TRBJ2-1 | TRBV20-1 | TGCAGTGCTCCCATCCACTTGGTGAACTTGGGGAATGAACAGTCCTTC | CSAPIHLVNLGNEQSF
. | . | TRBJ1-3 | TRBV4-1 | TGCTCCAACGGCCCAGGGGTCGGAAACACCATATATTTT | CSNGPGVGNTIYF
. | . | TRBJ2-2 | TRBV11-2 | TGTGCCAGTAGCTTAGTTAGGTTCAGGGAGTTGTTTTTT | CASSLVRFRELFF
. | . | TRBJ1-1 | TRBV28 | TGTGCCAGCAGTTTCCGGGGGCGCAACACTGAACCTTCCTTT | CASSFRGRNTEPSF
. | . | TRBJ2-5 | TRBV14 | TGTGCCAGTAGCCAACCCCTCGGCGGGACTGAGAACCAGTACTTC | CASSQPLGGTENQYF
. | . | TRBJ2-2 | TRBV11-2 | TGTGCCAGCAACCTCTTTCTCCGGCCGAACACCGGGGAGCTGTTTTTC | CASNLFLRPNTGELFF
TRBD2 | . | TRBJ2-1 | TRBV11-3 | TGTGCCAACAGCTTTGCGGGAGCCTACAATGTGCAGTTCTTC | CANSFAGAYNVQFF
TRBD1 | . | TRBJ1-1 | TRBV10-3 | TGTGCCATGAGCACTCCGGGACAGGGGAACACTAAAGCTTTCTTT | CAMSTPGQGNTKAFF
. | . | TRBJ1-3 | TRBV20-1 | TGCAGTGTTCGGACATGGCAAATCACCATATATTTT | CSVRTWQITIYF
. | . | TRBJ1-2 | TRBV4-1 | TGCGCCAGCAGCCAAGATGTGGTAGAGTCCTATCATAACTATGGCTACACCTTC | CASSQDVVESYHNYGYTF
. | . | TRBJ2-7 | TRBV6-1 | TGTGCCATCAGTTGTGCGGCCTCCTACGAGCAGTACTTC | CAISCAASYEQYF
TRBD1 | . | TRBJ2-3 | TRBV12-3/TRBV12-4 | TGTGCCACCAGTTTTAAGGGGACAGGGAACACAGATACGCACTATTTT | CATSFKGTGNTDTHYF
. | . | TRBJ2-3 | TRBV10-3 | TGTGCCATCAGAGAGGGGACAACTAACACAGAAACGCAGTATTTT | CAIREGTTNTETQYF
. | . | TRBJ2-7 | TRBV20-1 | TGCAGTGCTAGTCATTCCTCGAGCTCCTACGAGCAGTACTTC | CSASHSSSSYEQYF
TRBD2 | medium-sized | TRBJ2-3 | TRBV29-1 | TGCAGTTCAGCCAGCGGGGACCTCGGTACGCAGTATTTT | CSSASGDLGTQYF
. | . | TRBJ1-5 | TRBV6-1 | TGTGCCAGCAGCCCGGACAGAGATCGACCCCAGCATTTT | CASSPDRDRPQHF
. | . | TRBJ1-2 | TRBV20-1 | TGCAATGCTAGTGACACCTTAAACTATGGCTACACCTTC | CNASDTLNYGYTF
TRBD2 | many | TRBJ2-1 | TRBV11-2 | TGTGCCAGCAGCTTTATTGCGGGAGGGAATAATGAGCAGTTCTTC | CASSFIAGGNNEQFF
. | once | TRBJ2-3 | TRBV29-1 | TGCAGCTCGACGGGGTCCATCGCAGATACGCAGTATTTT | CSSTGSIADTQYF
. | . | TRBJ1-2 | TRBV28 | TGTGCCAGCATCCCCACAAGGCAAGGAGTTAGGGGCTACGACTTC | CASIPTRQGVRGYDF
. | once | TRBJ2-1 | TRBV6-6 | TGTGCTGAGGGGAGAGGGATTGAGCAGTTCTTC | CAEGRGIEQFF
. | . | TRBJ1-3 | TRBV4-3 | TGCACCAGCAGCCACACAGACAACTCTGGAAACACCATATATTTT | CTSSHTDNSGNTIYF
. | . | TRBJ1-4 | TRBV10-3 | TGTCCCATCAGTGATGGCCTAACTAACGAAAAACTGTTTTTT | CPISDGLTNEKLFF
. | . | TRBJ1-6 | TRBV20-1 | TGCAGTGCTAGTTTTGACTGGGACATCTACTCACCCCTCCTCTTT | CSASFDWDIYSPLLF
. | . | TRBJ2-1 | TRBV29-1 | TGCAGCGGTGTAGGTATAACCTACAATGAGCAGTTCTTC | CSGVGITYNEQFF